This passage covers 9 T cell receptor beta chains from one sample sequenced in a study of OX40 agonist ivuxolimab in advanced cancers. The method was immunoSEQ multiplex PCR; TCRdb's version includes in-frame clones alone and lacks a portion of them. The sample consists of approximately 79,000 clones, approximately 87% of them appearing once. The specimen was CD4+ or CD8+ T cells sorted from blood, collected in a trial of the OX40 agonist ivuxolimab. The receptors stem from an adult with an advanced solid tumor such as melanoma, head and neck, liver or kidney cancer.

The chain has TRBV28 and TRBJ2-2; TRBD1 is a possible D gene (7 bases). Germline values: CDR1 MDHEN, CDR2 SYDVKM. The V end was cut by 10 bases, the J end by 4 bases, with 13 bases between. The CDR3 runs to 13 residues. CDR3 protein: CATKQGGTGELFF. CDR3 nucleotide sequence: TGTGCCACCAAGCAGGGGGGCACCGGGGAGCTGTTTTTT.

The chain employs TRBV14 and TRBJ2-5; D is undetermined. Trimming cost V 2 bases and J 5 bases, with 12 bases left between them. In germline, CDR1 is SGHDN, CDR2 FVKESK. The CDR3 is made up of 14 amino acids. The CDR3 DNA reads TGTGCCAGCAGCCAACTTTGGGCTAGTGAGACCCAGTACTTC. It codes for CASSQLWASETQYF.

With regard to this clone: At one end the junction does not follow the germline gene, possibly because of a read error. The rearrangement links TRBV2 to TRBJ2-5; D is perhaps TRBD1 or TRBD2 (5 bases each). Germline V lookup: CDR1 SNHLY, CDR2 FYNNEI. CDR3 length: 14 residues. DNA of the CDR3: TGTGCCAGCAGGGAAGGGACGGTCCAAGAGACCCAGTACTTC. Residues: CASREGTVQETQYF.

The CDR3, as DNA: TGTGCCAGCAGTTTCCCAGACCCACACAATGAGCAGTTCTTC. Protein sequence: CASSFPDPHNEQFF. The V and J genes are TRBV28 and TRBJ2-1; D is uncertain. CDR1 MDHEN and CDR2 SYDVKM come from the germline V gene. This CDR3 is built from 14 residues. The V and J ends lost 3 bases and 5 bases respectively, with 11 bases between them.

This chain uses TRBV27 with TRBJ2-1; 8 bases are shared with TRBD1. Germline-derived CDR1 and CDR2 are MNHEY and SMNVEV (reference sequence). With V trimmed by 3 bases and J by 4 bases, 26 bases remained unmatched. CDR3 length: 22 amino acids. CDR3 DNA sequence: TGTGCCAGCAGTTTTCGCAGGGGGCGACTCGATCGGAGACTAGAAGTTTACAATGAGCAGTTCTTC. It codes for CASSFRRGRLDRRLEVYNEQFF.

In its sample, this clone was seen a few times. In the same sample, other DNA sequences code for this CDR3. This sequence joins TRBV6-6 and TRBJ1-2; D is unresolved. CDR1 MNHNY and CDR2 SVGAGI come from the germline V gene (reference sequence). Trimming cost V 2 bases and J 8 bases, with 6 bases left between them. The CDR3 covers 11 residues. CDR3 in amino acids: CASSYGGGYTF. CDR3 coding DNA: TGTGCCAGCAGTTACGGAGGGGGCTACACCTTC.

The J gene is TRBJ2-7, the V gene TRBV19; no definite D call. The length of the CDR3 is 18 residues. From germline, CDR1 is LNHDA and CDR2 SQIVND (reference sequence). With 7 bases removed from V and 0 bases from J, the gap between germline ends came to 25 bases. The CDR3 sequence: CASIQSVRFHPLSYEQYF. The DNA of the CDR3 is TGTGCCAGTATCCAATCGGTTCGCTTCCACCCCCTCTCCTACGAGCAGTACTTC.

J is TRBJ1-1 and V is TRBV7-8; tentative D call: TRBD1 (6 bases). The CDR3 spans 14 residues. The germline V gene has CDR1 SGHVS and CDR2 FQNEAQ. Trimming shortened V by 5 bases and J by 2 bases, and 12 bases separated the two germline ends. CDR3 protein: CASSLTGGNTEAFF. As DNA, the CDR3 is TGTGCCAGCAGCCTCACCGGGGGCAACACTGAAGCTTTCTTT.

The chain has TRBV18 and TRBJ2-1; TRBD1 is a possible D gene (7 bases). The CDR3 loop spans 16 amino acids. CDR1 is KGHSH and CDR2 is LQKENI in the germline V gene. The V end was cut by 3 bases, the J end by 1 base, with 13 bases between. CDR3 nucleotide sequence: TGTGCCAGCTCACCGCGGGACAGCTTTTCCTACAATGAGCAGTTCTTC. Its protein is CASSPRDSFSYNEQFF.